The rows below give T cell receptor beta chains drawn from one sample of a study of T cell changes during pregnancy in multiple sclerosis. Libraries were prepared by immunoSEQ multiplex PCR; TCRdb keeps only in-frame clonotypes and omits some of them. This repertoire shows about 40,000 clones, roughly 94% found once; its top ten account for over 1.5%. Here the sequenced sample was peripheral blood, taken in the third trimester of pregnancy. These receptors were collected from a female donor with multiple sclerosis, enrolled in a pregnancy study. The CDR3 runs from the conserved cysteine through the conserved F or W. D genes are given only for firm matches.

TRBV13 | - | CASSPREGAAGELFF
TRBV7-9 | TRBD1 | CASSASGTGDGYTF
TRBV29-1 | TRBD2 | CSVVAGLVPYEQYF
TRBV5-1 | - | CASSLLNTEAFF
TRBV10-1 | - | CASSDEGGYRAGELFF
TRBV5-1 | TRBD2 | CASSFGTSPEQYF
TRBV4-2 | TRBD2 | CASSQERGSSGRGYEQYF
TRBV5-4 | TRBD2 | CASRPGLAGGFYEQYF
TRBV7-8 | - | CASSLDGGEAFF
TRBV30 | TRBD2 | CAWSRSAGASSYNEQFF
TRBV10-3 | TRBD1 | CAISLDRETDYGYTF
TRBV19 | - | CASSRTLNSNQPQHF
TRBV5-6 | - | CASSLESSSYEQYF
TRBV28 | - | CASSQGDSNTGELFF
TRBV5-1 | - | CASSLLGRGEKLFF
TRBV6-1 | - | CASSDRQSYEQYF
TRBV2 | - | CASSEEDSNYGYTF
TRBV29-1 | - | CSVYQQGRETQYF
TRBV5-4 | - | CASSRELSSYEQYF
TRBV11-2 | - | CASSLKQGPYEQYF
TRBV6-4 | TRBD2 | CASSAQTSGDTDTQYF
TRBV2 | - | CASLPSGANVLTF
TRBV7-3 | TRBD2 | CASSLGGGAGNEQFF
TRBV29-1 | - | CSVEDRWATSTDTQYF
TRBV2 | TRBD1 | CASTNLAGQGGGYTF
TRBV7-9 | - | CASSFVGATNYGYTF
TRBV5-8 | - | CASSRGNTIYF
TRBV27 | TRBD1 | CASTPDRVNTGELFF
TRBV10-1 | TRBD1 | CASSEFGTGGSDEQFF